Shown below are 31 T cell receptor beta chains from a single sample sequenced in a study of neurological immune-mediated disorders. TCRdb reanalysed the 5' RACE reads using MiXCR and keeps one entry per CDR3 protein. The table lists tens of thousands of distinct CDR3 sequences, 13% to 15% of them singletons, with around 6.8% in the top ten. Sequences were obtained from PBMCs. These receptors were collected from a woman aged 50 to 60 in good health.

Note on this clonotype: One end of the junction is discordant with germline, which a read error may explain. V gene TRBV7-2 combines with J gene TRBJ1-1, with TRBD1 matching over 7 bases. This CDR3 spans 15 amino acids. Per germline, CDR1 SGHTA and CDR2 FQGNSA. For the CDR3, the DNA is TGTGCCAACAGCTTAGGGGGCAGGCTAAACACTGAAGCTTTCTTT. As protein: CANSLGGRLNTEAFF.

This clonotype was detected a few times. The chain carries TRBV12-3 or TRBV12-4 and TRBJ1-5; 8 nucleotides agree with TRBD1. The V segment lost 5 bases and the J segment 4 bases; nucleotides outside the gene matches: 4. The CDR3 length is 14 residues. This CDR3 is CASSPRTGNQPQHF. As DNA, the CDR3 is TGTGCCAGCAGTCCTCGGACAGGGAATCAGCCCCAGCATTTT.

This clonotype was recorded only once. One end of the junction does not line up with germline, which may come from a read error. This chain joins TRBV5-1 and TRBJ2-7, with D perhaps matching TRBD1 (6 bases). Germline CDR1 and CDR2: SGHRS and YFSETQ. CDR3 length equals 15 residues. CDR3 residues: CSSSLAWTESYEQYF. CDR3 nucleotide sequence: TGCTCCAGCAGCTTGGCCTGGACAGAGTCGTACGAGCAGTACTTC.

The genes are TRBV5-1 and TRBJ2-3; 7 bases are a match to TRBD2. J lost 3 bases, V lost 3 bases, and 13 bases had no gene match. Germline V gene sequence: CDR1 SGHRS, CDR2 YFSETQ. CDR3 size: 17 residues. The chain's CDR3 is CASSSRRGVTKTDTQYF. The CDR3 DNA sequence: TGCGCCAGCAGCTCCCGCCGGGGGGTGACTAAAACAGATACGCAGTATTTT.

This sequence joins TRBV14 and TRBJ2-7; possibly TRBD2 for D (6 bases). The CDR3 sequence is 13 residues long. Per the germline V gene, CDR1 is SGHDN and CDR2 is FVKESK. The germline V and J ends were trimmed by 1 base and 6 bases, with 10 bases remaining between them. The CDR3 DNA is TGTGCCAGCAGCCAAGGGGGACTCAGCGAGCAGTACTTC. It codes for CASSQGGLSEQYF. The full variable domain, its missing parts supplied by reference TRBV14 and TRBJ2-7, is EAGVTQFPSHSVIEKGQTVTLRCDPISGHDNLYWYRRVMGKEIKFLLHFVKESKQDESGMPNNRFLAERTGGTYSTLKVQPAELEDSGVYFCASSQGGLSEQYFGPGTRLTVT.

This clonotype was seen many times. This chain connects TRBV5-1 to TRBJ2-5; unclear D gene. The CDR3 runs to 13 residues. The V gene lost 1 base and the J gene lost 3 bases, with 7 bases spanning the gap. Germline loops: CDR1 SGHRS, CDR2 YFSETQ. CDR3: CASSLSEKETQYF. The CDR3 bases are TGCGCCAGCAGCTTGTCAGAAAAAGAGACCCAGTACTTC.

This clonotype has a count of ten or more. Written as DNA, the CDR3 is TGTGCCAGCAGTGAAGCGCGGACTAGCGGGAGCGATGAGCAGTTCTTC. It codes for CASSEARTSGSDEQFF. The V call is TRBV6-1, the J call TRBJ2-1; 13 nucleotides match TRBD2. V dropped 0 bases and J dropped 8; count of bases not matched to a gene: 4. Germline V gene lookup returns CDR1 MNHNS and CDR2 SASEGT. This CDR3 is built from 16 residues.

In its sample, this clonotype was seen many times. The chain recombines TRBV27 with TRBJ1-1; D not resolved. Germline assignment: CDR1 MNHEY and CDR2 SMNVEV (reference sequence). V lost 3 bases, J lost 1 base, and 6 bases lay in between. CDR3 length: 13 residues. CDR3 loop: CASSFLANTEAFF. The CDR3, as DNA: TGTGCCAGCAGTTTTCTTGCGAACACTGAAGCTTTCTTT.

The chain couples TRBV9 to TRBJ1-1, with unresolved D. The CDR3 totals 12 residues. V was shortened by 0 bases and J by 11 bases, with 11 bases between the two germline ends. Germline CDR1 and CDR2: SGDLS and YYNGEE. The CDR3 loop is CASSVAPGIAFF. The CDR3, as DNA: TGTGCCAGCAGCGTAGCCCCCGGGATCGCTTTCTTT. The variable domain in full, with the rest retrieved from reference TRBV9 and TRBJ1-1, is DSGVTQTPKHLITATGQRVTLRCSPRSGDLSVYWYQQSLDQGLQFLIQYYNGEERAKGNILERFSAQQFPDLHSELNLSSLELGDSALYFCASSVAPGIAFFGQGTRLTVV.

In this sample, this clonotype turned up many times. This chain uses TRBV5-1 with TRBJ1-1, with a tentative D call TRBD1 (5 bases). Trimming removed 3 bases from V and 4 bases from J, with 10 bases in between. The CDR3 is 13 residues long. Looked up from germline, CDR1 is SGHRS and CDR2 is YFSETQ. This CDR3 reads CASSSQGTTEAFF. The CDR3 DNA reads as TGCGCCAGCAGCTCGCAGGGAACCACTGAAGCTTTCTTT.

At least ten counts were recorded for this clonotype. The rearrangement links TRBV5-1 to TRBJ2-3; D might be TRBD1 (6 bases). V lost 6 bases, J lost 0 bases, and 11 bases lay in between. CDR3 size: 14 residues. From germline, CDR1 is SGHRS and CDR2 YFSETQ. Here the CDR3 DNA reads TGCGCCAGCACTGAGAGGGGGAGCACAGATACGCAGTATTTT. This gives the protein CASTERGSTDTQYF. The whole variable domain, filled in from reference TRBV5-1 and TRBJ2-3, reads KAGVTQTPRYLIKTRGQQVTLSCSPISGHRSVSWYQQTPGQGLQFLFEYFSETQRNKGNFPGRFSGRQFSNSRSEMNVSTLELGDSALYLCASTERGSTDTQYFGPGTRLTVL.

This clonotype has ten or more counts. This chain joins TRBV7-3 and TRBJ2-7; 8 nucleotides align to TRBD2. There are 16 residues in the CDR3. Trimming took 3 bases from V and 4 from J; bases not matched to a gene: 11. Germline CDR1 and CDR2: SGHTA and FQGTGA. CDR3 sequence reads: CASSLGGGRTPYEQYF. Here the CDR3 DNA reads TGTGCCAGCAGCTTGGGGGGCGGGAGGACCCCTTACGAGCAGTACTTC.

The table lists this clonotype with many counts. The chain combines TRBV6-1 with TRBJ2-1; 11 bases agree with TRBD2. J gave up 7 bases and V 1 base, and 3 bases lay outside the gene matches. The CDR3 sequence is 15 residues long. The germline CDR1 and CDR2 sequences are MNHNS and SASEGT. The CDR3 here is CASSEELAGVNEQFF. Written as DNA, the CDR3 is TGTGCCAGCAGTGAAGAACTAGCGGGAGTGAATGAGCAGTTCTTC.

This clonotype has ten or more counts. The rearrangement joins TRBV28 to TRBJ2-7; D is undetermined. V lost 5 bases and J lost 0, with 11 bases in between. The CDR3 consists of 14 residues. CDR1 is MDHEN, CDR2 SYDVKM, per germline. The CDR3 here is CASSVRYSSYEQYF. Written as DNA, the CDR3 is TGTGCCAGCAGTGTTCGCTATAGCTCCTACGAGCAGTACTTC. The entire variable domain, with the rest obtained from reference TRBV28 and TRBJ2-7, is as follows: DVKVTQSSRYLVKRTGEKVFLECVQDMDHENMFWYRQDPGLGLRLIYFSYDVKMKEKGDIPEGYSVSREKKERFSLILESASTNQTSMYLCASSVRYSSYEQYFGPGTRLTVT.

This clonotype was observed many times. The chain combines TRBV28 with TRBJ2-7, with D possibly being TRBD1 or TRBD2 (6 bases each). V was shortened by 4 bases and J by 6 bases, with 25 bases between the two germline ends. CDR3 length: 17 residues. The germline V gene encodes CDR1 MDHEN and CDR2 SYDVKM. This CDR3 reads CASSSPPGAGPHVEQYF. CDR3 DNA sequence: TGTGCCAGCAGTTCCCCCCCGGGGGCAGGGCCCCATGTCGAGCAGTACTTC.

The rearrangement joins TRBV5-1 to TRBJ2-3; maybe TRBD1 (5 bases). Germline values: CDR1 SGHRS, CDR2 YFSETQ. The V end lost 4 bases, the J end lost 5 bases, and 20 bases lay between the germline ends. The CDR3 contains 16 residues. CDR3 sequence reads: CASSPTAGQQGDTQYF. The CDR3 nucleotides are TGCGCCAGCAGCCCCACTGCCGGACAACAAGGAGATACGCAGTATTTT.

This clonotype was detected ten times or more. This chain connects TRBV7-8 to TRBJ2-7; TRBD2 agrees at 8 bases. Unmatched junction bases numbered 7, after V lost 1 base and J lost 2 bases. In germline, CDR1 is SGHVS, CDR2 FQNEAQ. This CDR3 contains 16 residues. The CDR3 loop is CASSLGNLAGPYEQYF. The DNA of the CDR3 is TGTGCCAGCAGCTTAGGAAATCTAGCGGGTCCCTACGAGCAGTACTTC.

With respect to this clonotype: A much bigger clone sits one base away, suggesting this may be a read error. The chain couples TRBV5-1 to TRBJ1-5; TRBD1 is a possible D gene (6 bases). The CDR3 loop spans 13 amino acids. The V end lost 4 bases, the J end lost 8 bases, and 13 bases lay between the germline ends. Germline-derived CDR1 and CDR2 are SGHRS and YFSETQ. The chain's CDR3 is CASSAGDREPQHF. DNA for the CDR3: TGCGCCAGCAGCGCAGGGGATCGTGAGCCCCAGCATTTT. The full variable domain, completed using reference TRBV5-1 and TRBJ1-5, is KAGVTQTPRYLIKTRGQQVTLSCSPISGHRSVSWYQQTPGQGLQFLFEYFSETQRNKGNFPGRFSGRQFSNSRSEMNVSTLELGDSALYLCASSAGDREPQHFGDGTRLSIL.

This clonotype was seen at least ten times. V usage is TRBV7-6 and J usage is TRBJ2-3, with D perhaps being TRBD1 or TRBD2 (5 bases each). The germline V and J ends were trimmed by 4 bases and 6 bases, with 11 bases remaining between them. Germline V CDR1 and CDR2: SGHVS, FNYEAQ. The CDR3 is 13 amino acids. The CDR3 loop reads CASSSPGTDTQYF. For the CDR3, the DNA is TGTGCCAGCAGCTCCCCAGGGACGGATACGCAGTATTTT.

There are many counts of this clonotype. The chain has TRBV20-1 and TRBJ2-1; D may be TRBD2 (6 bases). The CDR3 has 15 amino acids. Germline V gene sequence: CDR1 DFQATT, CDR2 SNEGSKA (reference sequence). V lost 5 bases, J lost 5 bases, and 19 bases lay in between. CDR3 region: CSAYPETSPNNEQFF. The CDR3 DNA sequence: TGCAGTGCTTACCCCGAAACTAGCCCTAACAATGAGCAGTTCTTC.

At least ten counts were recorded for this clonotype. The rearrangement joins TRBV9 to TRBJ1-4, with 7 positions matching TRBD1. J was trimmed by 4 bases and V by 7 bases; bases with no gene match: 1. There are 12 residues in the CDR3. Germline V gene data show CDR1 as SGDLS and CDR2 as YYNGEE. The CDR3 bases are TGTGCCAGCGGACAGGATAATGAAAAACTGTTTTTT. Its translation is CASGQDNEKLFF.

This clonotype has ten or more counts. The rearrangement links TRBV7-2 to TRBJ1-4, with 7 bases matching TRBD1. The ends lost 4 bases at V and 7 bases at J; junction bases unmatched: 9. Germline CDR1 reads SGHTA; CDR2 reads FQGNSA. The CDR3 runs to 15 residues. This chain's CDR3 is CASSYRQGPGEKLFF. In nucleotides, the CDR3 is TGTGCCAGCAGCTACCGACAGGGACCAGGTGAAAAACTGTTTTTT.

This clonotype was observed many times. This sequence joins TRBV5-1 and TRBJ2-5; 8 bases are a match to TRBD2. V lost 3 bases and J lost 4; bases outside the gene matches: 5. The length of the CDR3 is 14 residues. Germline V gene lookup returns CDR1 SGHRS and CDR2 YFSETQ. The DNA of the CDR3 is TGCGCCAGCAGCTCTACTAGCGGCGGAGAGACCCAGTACTTC. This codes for CASSSTSGGETQYF. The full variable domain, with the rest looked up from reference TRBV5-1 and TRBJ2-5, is KAGVTQTPRYLIKTRGQQVTLSCSPISGHRSVSWYQQTPGQGLQFLFEYFSETQRNKGNFPGRFSGRQFSNSRSEMNVSTLELGDSALYLCASSSTSGGETQYFGPGTRLLVL.

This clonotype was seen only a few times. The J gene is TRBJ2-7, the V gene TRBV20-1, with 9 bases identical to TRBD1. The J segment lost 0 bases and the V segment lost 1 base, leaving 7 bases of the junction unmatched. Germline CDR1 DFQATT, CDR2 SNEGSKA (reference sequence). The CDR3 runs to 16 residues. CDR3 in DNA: TGCAGTGCTAGAGTTGCCGGGACAGGGAGCTCCTACGAGCAGTACTTC. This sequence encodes CSARVAGTGSSYEQYF.

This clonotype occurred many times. The CDR3: CASSLEGQGTQPQHF. As DNA, the CDR3 is TGCGCCAGCAGCTTGGAGGGACAGGGGACCCAGCCCCAGCATTTT. This sequence joins TRBV5-1 and TRBJ1-5; TRBD1 matches at 10 bases. The J segment lost 7 bases and the V segment lost 0 bases, leaving 4 bases of the junction unmatched. This CDR3 is 15 amino acids long. CDR1 is SGHRS and CDR2 is YFSETQ in the germline V gene.

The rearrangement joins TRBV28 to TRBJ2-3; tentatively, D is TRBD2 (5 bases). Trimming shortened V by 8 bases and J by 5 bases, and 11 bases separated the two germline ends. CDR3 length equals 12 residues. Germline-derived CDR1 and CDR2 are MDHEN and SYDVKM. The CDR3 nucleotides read TGTGCCAGCCTTCTTGCGGGAGATACGCAGTATTTT. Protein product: CASLLAGDTQYF.

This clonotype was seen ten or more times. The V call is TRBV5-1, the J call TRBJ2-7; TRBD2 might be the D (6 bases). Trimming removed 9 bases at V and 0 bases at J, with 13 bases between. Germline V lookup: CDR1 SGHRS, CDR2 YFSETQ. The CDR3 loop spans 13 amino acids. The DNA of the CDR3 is TGCGCCACGCGGGACCTAATCTCCTACGAGCAGTACTTC. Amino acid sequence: CATRDLISYEQYF.

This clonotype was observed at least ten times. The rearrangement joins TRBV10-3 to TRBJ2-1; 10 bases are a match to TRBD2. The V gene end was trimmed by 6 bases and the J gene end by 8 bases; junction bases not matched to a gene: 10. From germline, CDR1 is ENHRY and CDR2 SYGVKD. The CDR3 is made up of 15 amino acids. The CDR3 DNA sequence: TGTGCCATCAGCAGATCTAGCGGGAGTGTGGATGAGCAGTTCTTC. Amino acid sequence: CAISRSSGSVDEQFF.

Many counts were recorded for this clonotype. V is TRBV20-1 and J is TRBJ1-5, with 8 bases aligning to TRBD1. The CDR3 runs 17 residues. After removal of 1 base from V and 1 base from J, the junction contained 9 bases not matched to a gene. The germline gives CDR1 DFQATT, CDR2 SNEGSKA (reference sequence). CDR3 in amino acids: CSARVFGQGVSNQPQHF. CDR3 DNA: TGCAGTGCTAGAGTTTTCGGACAGGGCGTGAGCAATCAGCCCCAGCATTTT.

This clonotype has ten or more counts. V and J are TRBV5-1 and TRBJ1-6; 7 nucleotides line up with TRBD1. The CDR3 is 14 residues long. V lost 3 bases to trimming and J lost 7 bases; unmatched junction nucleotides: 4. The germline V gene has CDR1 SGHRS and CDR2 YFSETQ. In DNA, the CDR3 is TGCGCCAGCAGCTCCCAGGGGGAGAATTCACCCCTCCACTTT. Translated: CASSSQGENSPLHF.

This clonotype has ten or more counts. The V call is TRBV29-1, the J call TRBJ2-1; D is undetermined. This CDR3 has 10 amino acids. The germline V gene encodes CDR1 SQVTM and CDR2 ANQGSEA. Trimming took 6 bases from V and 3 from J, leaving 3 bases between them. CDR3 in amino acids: CSVNYNEQFF. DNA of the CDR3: TGCAGCGTGAACTACAATGAGCAGTTCTTC.